These 8 T cell receptor beta chains share one sample of origin, sequenced in a study of a mutant IDH1 vaccine in newly diagnosed glioma. The time point here: baseline, week 1 (first vaccination visit). Documented treatment: pre-vaccination baseline after standard-of-care therapy. Assay used: immunoSEQ multiplex PCR; TCRdb lists only in-frame clones, some missing. The sample has about 38,000 clones; roughly 92% are singletons. The sequencing here drew on PBMCs, taken from a glioma patient treated with radiotherapy, temozolomide or both. Receptors originate from a man in his late teens or twenties with glioma.

The rearrangement uses TRBV15 and TRBJ2-3; D is undetermined. Trimming removed 0 bases from V and 6 bases from J, with 13 bases in between. CDR1 and CDR2 from the germline V gene are LNHNV and YYDKDF (reference sequence). The CDR3 has 15 residues. CDR3 in DNA: TGTGCCACCAGCAGAGACGCTCCCCAGACGGATACGCAGTATTTT. As protein: CATSRDAPQTDTQYF.

The rearrangement joins TRBV30 to TRBJ1-3; D is undetermined. The germline gives CDR1 GTSNPN, CDR2 SVGIG (reference sequence). This CDR3 spans 12 amino acids. Deletions cut 0 bases from V and 7 bases from J, with 7 bases between. Written as DNA, the CDR3 is TGTGCCTGGAGTGTAGCGCAGAACACCATATATTTT. This sequence encodes CAWSVAQNTIYF.

This chain links TRBV20-1 with TRBJ1-1; D is unresolved. Germline V gives CDR1 DFQATT, CDR2 SNEGSKA (reference sequence). Trimming left V 5 bases short and J 1 base short, with 5 bases between. The length of the CDR3 is 11 residues. For the CDR3, the DNA is TGCAGTGCTCCACAGAACACTGAAGCTTTCTTT. It codes for CSAPQNTEAFF.

This chain links TRBV28 with TRBJ1-2; no definite D call. CDR1 and CDR2 from the germline V gene are MDHEN and SYDVKM. The CDR3 spans 12 residues. V was clipped by 4 bases and J by 0 bases, with 3 bases between them. The CDR3 sequence: CASSYANYGYTF. DNA of the CDR3: TGTGCCAGCAGTTACGCTAACTATGGCTACACCTTC.

The chain links TRBV5-6 to TRBJ2-4, with D possibly TRBD2 on 5 matching bases. V was trimmed by 4 bases and J by 6 bases, leaving 11 bases between them. The germline V gene encodes CDR1 SGHDT and CDR2 YYEEEE. The CDR3 is 13 residues long. The CDR3 region is CASSVARGNIQYF. In DNA, the CDR3 is TGTGCCAGCAGCGTGGCCCGGGGAAACATTCAGTACTTC.

This rearrangement joins TRBV13 to TRBJ1-2; D may be TRBD1 (5 bases). Looked up from germline, CDR1 is PRHDT and CDR2 is FYEKMQ (reference sequence). Trimming shortened V by 1 base and J by 6 bases, and 12 bases separated the two germline ends. The CDR3 contains 14 residues. The CDR3 coding sequence is TGTGCCAGCAGCTTAGAGGGGCAGGGCGATGGCTACACCTTC. Translation gives CASSLEGQGDGYTF.

J is TRBJ2-5 and V is TRBV4-2; D call uncertain. CDR3 length equals 15 residues. Deletions cut 0 bases from V and 2 bases from J, with 10 bases between. Germline lookup yields CDR1 LGHNA and CDR2 YNFKEQ. CDR3 sequence (DNA): TGTGCCAGCAGCCAAGACCCTGTGGGGCAAGAGACCCAGTACTTC. This translates into CASSQDPVGQETQYF.

The J gene is TRBJ2-2, the V gene TRBV19, with TRBD2 matching 7 bases. In germline, CDR1 is LNHDA, CDR2 SQIVND (reference sequence). The length of the CDR3 is 15 residues. The V gene end was trimmed by 8 bases and the J gene end by 6 bases; junction bases not matched to a gene: 12. The CDR3 bases are TGTGCCAGTCGCCCGGGCGGGAGTAGGGCCGGGGAGCTGTTTTTT. It translates to CASRPGGSRAGELFF.